Listed here are 4 T cell receptor beta chains from one sample, sequenced in a study of T cell changes during pregnancy in multiple sclerosis. Clones were sequenced by immunoSEQ multiplex PCR, and TCRdb holds only the in-frame ones, with some missing. The repertoire holds over 40,000 clones, roughly 92% seen once, with 2% to 2.5% in the top ten. Specimen: peripheral blood, collected in the third trimester of pregnancy. The receptors shown here come from a female donor with multiple sclerosis, enrolled in a pregnancy study.

This chain connects TRBV2 to TRBJ2-1, with D tentatively TRBD1 (6 bases). Per germline, CDR1 SNHLY and CDR2 FYNNEI. The V and J ends lost 3 bases and 8 bases respectively, with 11 bases between them. The CDR3 loop spans 13 amino acids. The CDR3 region has the DNA TGTGCCAGCAGTGAGGTCTCAGGGGATGAGCAGTTCTTC. This codes for CASSEVSGDEQFF.

This clone was picked up one time. The genes are TRBV28 and TRBJ2-7, with 8 positions matching TRBD1. The V segment lost 4 bases and the J segment 4 bases; nucleotides outside the gene matches: 12. Germline assignment: CDR1 MDHEN and CDR2 SYDVKM. CDR3 length: 16 residues. The CDR3 DNA reads as TGTGCCAGCAGTTCCCCCAGGGGGCAAGGAGGGTACGAGCAGTACTTC. As protein: CASSSPRGQGGYEQYF. The whole variable domain, remainder taken from reference TRBV28 and TRBJ2-7, is DVKVTQSSRYLVKRTGEKVFLECVQDMDHENMFWYRQDPGLGLRLIYFSYDVKMKEKGDIPEGYSVSREKKERFSLILESASTNQTSMYLCASSSPRGQGGYEQYFGPGTRLTVT.

The chain has TRBV4-1 and TRBJ2-5; TRBD2 matches at 11 bases. The CDR3 is 17 residues long. Germline-derived CDR1 and CDR2 are MGHRA and YSYEKL. V gave up 0 bases and J gave up 1 base; unmatched junction bases: 4. The CDR3 nucleotides read TGCGCCAGCAGCCAAGACCAGACTAGCGGGGCCCAAGAGACCCAGTACTTC. This sequence encodes CASSQDQTSGAQETQYF.

This chain joins TRBV10-2 and TRBJ1-4, with D perhaps TRBD1 (6 bases). The V gene lost 2 bases and the J gene lost 3 bases, with 10 bases spanning the gap. The germline gives CDR1 WSHSY, CDR2 SAAADI. The CDR3 length is 15 residues. DNA for the CDR3: TGCGCCAGCAGTGAGGAGGGGGTAGCTAATGAAAAACTGTTTTTT. Protein sequence: CASSEEGVANEKLFF.